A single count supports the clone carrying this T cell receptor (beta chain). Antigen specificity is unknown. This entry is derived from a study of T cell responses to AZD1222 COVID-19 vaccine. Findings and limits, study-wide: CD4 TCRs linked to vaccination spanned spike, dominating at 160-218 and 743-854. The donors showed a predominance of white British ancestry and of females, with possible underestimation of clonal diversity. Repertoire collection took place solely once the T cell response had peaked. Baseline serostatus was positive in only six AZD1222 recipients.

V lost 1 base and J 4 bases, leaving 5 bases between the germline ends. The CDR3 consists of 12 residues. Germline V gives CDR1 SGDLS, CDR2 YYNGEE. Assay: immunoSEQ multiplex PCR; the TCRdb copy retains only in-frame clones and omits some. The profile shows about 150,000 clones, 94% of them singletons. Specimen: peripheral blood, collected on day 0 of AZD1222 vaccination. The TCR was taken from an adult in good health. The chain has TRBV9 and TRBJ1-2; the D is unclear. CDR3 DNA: TGTGCCAGCAGCGTACTAGGCTATGGCTACACCTTC. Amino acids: CASSVLGYGYTF.